This paragraph reports one T cell receptor (beta chain). Its antigen is still unknown. Generated by immunoSEQ multiplex PCR, the TCRdb table keeps only in-frame clones and is missing some. The sample includes about 84,000 clones, just over 90% of them seen just once. The data were taken from a study of T cell responses to AZD1222 COVID-19 vaccine. Germline V gene sequence: CDR1 MDHEN, CDR2 SYDVKM. J was trimmed by 5 bases and V by 2 bases; bases with no gene match: 7. The CDR3 covers 17 residues. The study, taken as a whole, reports: Reportedly, nearly half of unique spike TCRs recognized epitopes outside B.1.351/B.1.1.7 mutations.

This clonotype originated in an adult who received the AZD1222 COVID-19 vaccine. The chain employs TRBV28 and TRBJ2-4, with 12 bases aligning to TRBD2. This sample comprised peripheral blood, obtained 28 days after the second AZD1222 dose. CDR3 DNA: TGTGCCAGCAGTTTACGGCCTAGCGGGAGGGTCCAAAACATTCAGTACTTC. This sequence encodes CASSLRPSGRVQNIQYF.